Following are 14 T cell receptor beta chains from one sample sequenced in a study of Graves' ophthalmopathy and Graves' hyperthyroidism (dated by TCRdb to the late 2010s). Sequencing was carried out with an Illumina HiSeq 2000. For repertoire sequencing, TCR beta CDR3 regions were amplified from RNA transcripts. A first-round RT-PCR used HTBI primers with the Qiagen OneStep RT-PCR kit, followed by a second-round multiplex PCR, size selection and purification. TCRdb reprocessing: public reads trimmed at Q25 with fastp, clones called with MiXCR, in-frame beta chains kept. Entries are consolidated by CDR3 protein sequence, retaining the most common genes and DNA. This sample holds hundreds of thousands of distinct CDR3 sequences; around 21% were observed only once. The ten biggest clones cover under 3% of the sample. Material: peripheral blood. The source of these receptors is a woman between 18 and 29 years old with stable Graves' hyperthyroidism. Donor details come from another sample of the same person, matched by shared clones.

The genes are TRBV28 and TRBJ2-5; 9 bases are a match to TRBD1. Looked up from germline, CDR1 is MDHEN and CDR2 is SYDVKM. The junction had 7 bases not matched to a gene; V was cut back by 4 bases and J by 4 bases. The CDR3 consists of 15 residues. In DNA, the CDR3 is TGTGCCAGCAGTTCACAGGGGGCGCCCCCAGAGACCCAGTACTTC. Its translation is CASSSQGAPPETQYF.

For this clonotype: A read error is possible here, since a much larger clone lies one base away. V gene TRBV20-1 combines with J gene TRBJ1-1; no clear D gene. CDR1 is DFQATT and CDR2 is SNEGSKA in the germline V gene (reference sequence). The CDR3 has 15 residues. The CDR3: CSARDPGRTNTEACF. The CDR3 coding sequence is TGCAGTGCTAGAGACCCCGGACGGACTAACACTGAAGCTTGCTTT.

This clonotype has at least ten counts. The chain combines TRBV5-1 with TRBJ1-1, with D hard to call. The CDR3 length is 12 residues. The V gene lost 1 base and the J gene lost 7 bases, with 8 bases spanning the gap. Germline values: CDR1 SGHRS, CDR2 YFSETQ. The chain's CDR3 is CASSLRRDEAFF. In DNA form, the CDR3 reads TGCGCCAGCAGCTTGCGGAGGGATGAAGCTTTCTTT.

This clonotype has only one observation. The junction differs from germline at one of its ends, possibly a read error. The CDR3 region is CASSLLNTDDQYF. CDR3 nucleotide sequence: TGTGCCAGCAGCTTACTAAACACGGACGATCAGTACTTC. The chain is built from TRBV6-2 or TRBV6-3 and TRBJ2-7; D not certain. Germline V gene sequence: CDR1 MNHEY, CDR2 SVGEGT. The CDR3 has 13 amino acids.

This clonotype showed up many times. The V call is TRBV29-1, the J call TRBJ1-1, with 9 bases identical to TRBD1. V dropped 8 bases and J dropped 1; count of bases not matched to a gene: 5. The germline V gene encodes CDR1 SQVTM and CDR2 ANQGSEA. The CDR3 contains 13 residues. The CDR3 is CSSMTGGNTEAFF. The CDR3 bases are TGCAGCTCGATGACAGGGGGGAACACTGAAGCTTTCTTT. The full variable domain, with the rest looked up from reference TRBV29-1 and TRBJ1-1, is SAVISQKPSRDICQRGTSLTIQCQVDSQVTMMFWYRQQPGQSLTLIATANQGSEATYESGFVIDKFPISRPNLTFSTLTVSNMSPEDSSIYLCSSMTGGNTEAFFGQGTRLTVV.

This chain uses TRBV6-5 with TRBJ1-6, with D possibly TRBD1 on 5 matching bases. V lost 2 bases, J lost 8 bases, and 13 bases lay in between. Looked up from germline, CDR1 is MNHEY and CDR2 is SVGAGI. The CDR3 loop spans 15 amino acids. Written as DNA, the CDR3 is TGTGCCAGCAGTTACCACGACAGCATCCATTCACCCCTCCACTTT. Its protein product is CASSYHDSIHSPLHF.

V is TRBV28 and J is TRBJ2-7; either TRBD1 or TRBD2 may fit D (5 bases each). The CDR3 covers 14 residues. Germline V gives CDR1 MDHEN, CDR2 SYDVKM. With 6 bases removed from V and 2 bases from J, the gap between germline ends came to 14 bases. The CDR3 DNA sequence: TGTGCCAGCAGCCCCCCGGGGCGTACCTACGAGCAGTACTTC. This gives the protein CASSPPGRTYEQYF. Filled out from reference TRBV28 and TRBJ2-7, the complete variable domain reads DVKVTQSSRYLVKRTGEKVFLECVQDMDHENMFWYRQDPGLGLRLIYFSYDVKMKEKGDIPEGYSVSREKKERFSLILESASTNQTSMYLCASSPPGRTYEQYFGPGTRLTVT.

This clonotype has a count of ten or more. The chain combines TRBV12-3 or TRBV12-4 with TRBJ2-2; D is tentatively TRBD1 or TRBD2 (5 bases each). The V end was cut by 3 bases, the J end by 1 base, with 9 bases between. The CDR3 is 15 residues long. For the CDR3, the DNA is TGTGCCAGCAGTTTCGGGGCAGGGAACACCGGGGAGCTGTTTTTT. Translating it yields CASSFGAGNTGELFF.

There are many counts of this clonotype. The rearrangement links TRBV18 to TRBJ1-5; 8 bases map to TRBD1. This CDR3 comprises 16 residues. Germline CDR1 is KGHSH and CDR2 is LQKENI. V lost 3 bases and J lost 4; bases outside the gene matches: 8. CDR3 coding DNA: TGTGCCAGCTCACCCGTAGGACAGGGCGAAAATCAGCCCCAGCATTTT. This codes for CASSPVGQGENQPQHF.

This clonotype was recorded at least ten times. The V call is TRBV7-2, the J call TRBJ2-5; 11 bases map to TRBD1. The CDR3 extends over 14 amino acids. Per germline, CDR1 SGHTA and CDR2 FQGNSA. Unmatched junction bases numbered 3, after V lost 4 bases and J lost 5 bases. In DNA, the CDR3 is TGTGCCAGCAGCTCGGACAGGGGGCAGGAGACCCAGTACTTC. Translating gives CASSSDRGQETQYF.

This clonotype was counted ten times or more. Because the CDR3's place on the DNA is in doubt, the DNA is left out and the CDR3 is given as listed by TCRdb. The genes are TRBV7-1 and TRBJ2-2; the DNA was not used to check the table's D call, TRBD2. TRBV7-1 qualifies as an ORF whose function is uncertain. The CDR3 is 18 amino acids in total, end residues counted. CDR3 in amino acids: CASSSGGGGPRTPGSCFF.

This clonotype has more than one count but fewer than ten. The V call is TRBV25-1, the J call TRBJ2-7, with TRBD1 matching over 9 bases. Germline-derived CDR1 and CDR2 are MGHDK and SYGVNS. The J segment lost 2 bases and the V segment lost 4 bases, leaving 6 bases of the junction unmatched. The CDR3 length is 15 residues. Here the CDR3 DNA reads TGTGCCAGCAGTGGGACAGGGGCCCTCACCTACGAGCAGTACTTC. This codes for CASSGTGALTYEQYF.

This clonotype was observed many times. V is TRBV6-2 or TRBV6-3 and J is TRBJ2-7, with 7 bases lining up with TRBD1. V shed 0 bases and J 2 bases; nucleotides not matched to a gene: 7. CDR3 length equals 16 residues. From germline, CDR1 is MNHEY and CDR2 SVGEGT. In DNA, the CDR3 is TGTGCCAGCAGTTACTCGGGTGCGACAGGGACCTACGAGCAGTACTTC. This encodes CASSYSGATGTYEQYF.

The chain uses TRBV2 and TRBJ2-7; TRBD1 matches 10 bases. The CDR3 covers 15 residues. CDR1 and CDR2 (germline): SNHLY, FYNNEI. V lost 7 bases, J lost 7 bases, and 13 bases stayed unmatched. The chain's CDR3 is CASNRLTGGQGEQYF. CDR3 nucleotide sequence: TGTGCCAGCAACAGACTGACAGGGGGCCAAGGAGAGCAGTACTTC.